This T cell receptor (beta chain) comes out of a study of blood T cells in healthy people across ages. Germline CDR1 and CDR2: SQVTM and ANQGSEA. With 5 bases removed from V and 0 bases from J, the gap between germline ends came to 7 bases. The CDR3 runs 13 residues. It was with a sample-barcoded 5' primer and a J-beta primer mix that a second PCR of roughly 7 to 11 cycles was run. Each CDR3 protein gets one entry after TCRdb re-called the 5' RACE reads with MiXCR. The table records some 1,000,000 distinct CDR3 sequences, 20% to 25% of them present only once. These records were also assigned to another study, of T cells of mothers and their children.

V is TRBV29-1 and J is TRBJ2-2; D not certain. Source material: blood. The receptor comes from a girl aged 2-10 years in good health. The CDR3 sequence is CSVSGSNTGELFF. The CDR3 DNA reads TGCAGCGTTTCCGGATCGAACACCGGGGAGCTGTTTTTT.